This T cell receptor beta chain was captured by sequencing in a study of immune evolution from preneoplasia to lung adenocarcinoma. Findings of the study overall: Later-stage lesions appeared to have more T cells, more diversity, less clonality. Normal lung had the highest top T cell clone frequencies.

CDR3 size: 13 residues. The V segment lost 2 bases and the J segment 6 bases; nucleotides outside the gene matches: 3. CDR1 is MNHEY, CDR2 SVGAGI, per germline. To note about this clone: Its antigen is unidentified.

Only in-frame clones appear in the TCRdb table, and some are missing; sequencing was by immunoSEQ multiplex PCR. The data contain around 3,000 clones, around 86% of them singletons. The chain joins TRBV6-5 to TRBJ2-5; 7 nucleotides match TRBD1. The TCR was taken from a middle-aged person with lung adenocarcinoma. The source material was FFPE adjacent normal lung tissue. CDR3 bases: TGTGCCAGCAGTTACGACAGGGAACAGACCCAGTACTTC. It specifies CASSYDREQTQYF.